This TCR beta chain emerged from a study of STAT5B mutations in CD4+ large granular lymphocyte leukemia. Overall study results and limits: TRBV06-family usage was enriched in top patient clones (8/27) versus controls (2/35).

Repertoires were generated with immunoSEQ multiplex PCR, while TCRdb's copy carries only in-frame clones and drops some. Here the sample spans 20,000 or so clones, around 70% being singletons. The V gene end was trimmed by 5 bases and the J gene end by 1 base; junction bases not matched to a gene: 8. The CDR3 sequence is 15 residues long. Per germline, CDR1 SGHTA and CDR2 FQGNSA. Comment on this clone: The antigen is not known.

The sequenced material came from CD4+ T cells from blood buffy coats. This rearrangement joins TRBV7-2 to TRBJ2-7; 7 positions agree with TRBD1. This clonotype was sampled from a human donor in good health. The CDR3 is CASSQMDRISYEQYF. The CDR3 region has the DNA TGTGCCAGCAGCCAGATGGACAGGATATCCTACGAGCAGTACTTC.